The 23 T cell receptor beta chains listed next were all sequenced from one sample in a study of blood T cell repertoires in COVID-19. Using immunoSEQ multiplex PCR, the repertoire was profiled, and TCRdb retains in-frame clones only, with some absent. The sample holds 310,000 or so clones; 70% to 90% are singletons and the top ten take less than 2.5%. Material for sequencing was peripheral blood. Receptor source: a woman aged 25 to 39 who had recovered from COVID-19.

This chain links TRBV5-1 with TRBJ1-4; D gene unclear. The length of the CDR3 is 15 residues. V shed 0 bases and J shed 8 bases, with 14 bases lying between them. Germline CDR1 and CDR2: SGHRS and YFSETQ. The CDR3 reads CASSLEIGRSEKLFF. The DNA of the CDR3 is TGCGCCAGCAGCTTGGAAATAGGGAGGAGCGAAAAACTGTTTTTT.

The chain carries TRBV6-1 and TRBJ2-1; D possibly corresponds to TRBD1 (6 bases). Germline values: CDR1 MNHNS, CDR2 SASEGT. The CDR3 is made up of 16 amino acids. V was pared by 2 bases and J by 3 bases, with 14 bases between. Here the CDR3 DNA reads TGTGCCAGCAGTGAATCGGACAGCAGATACTACAATGAGCAGTTCTTC. Its protein product is CASSESDSRYYNEQFF.

J is TRBJ2-7 and V is TRBV9; 8 nucleotides agree with TRBD1. V dropped 1 base and J dropped 5; count of bases not matched to a gene: 8. CDR1 is SGDLS, CDR2 YYNGEE, per germline. This CDR3 has 15 amino acids. CDR3 in amino acids: CASSVSDGQGNEQYF. For the CDR3, the DNA is TGTGCCAGCAGCGTATCCGACGGACAGGGAAACGAGCAGTACTTC.

The chain has TRBV5-1 and TRBJ2-7, with 11 bases identical to TRBD2. The CDR3 sequence is 18 residues long. Germline CDR1 and CDR2: SGHRS and YFSETQ. Trimming took 0 bases from V and 4 from J; bases not matched to a gene: 12. CDR3 DNA: TGCGCCAGCAGCTTGGATCCAACCGGGACTAGCGGACTATACGAGCAGTACTTC. Translated, it gives CASSLDPTGTSGLYEQYF.

This chain connects TRBV18 to TRBJ2-1; 8 nucleotides agree with TRBD2. Germline V gene lookup returns CDR1 KGHSH and CDR2 LQKENI. The ends lost 5 bases at V and 6 bases at J; junction bases unmatched: 9. The CDR3 contains 15 residues. DNA of the CDR3: TGTGCCAGCTCAAAAGGCCGGGGGGGAATCAATGAGCAGTTCTTC. This translates into CASSKGRGGINEQFF.

The genes are TRBV6-4 and TRBJ2-2; 11 nucleotides match TRBD1. Germline CDR1 and CDR2: MRHNA and SNTAGT. The CDR3 contains 19 residues. V lost 3 bases to trimming and J lost 2 bases; unmatched junction nucleotides: 11. The CDR3 DNA follows: TGTGCCAGCAGTGAACTCGGACAGGGGGCGATAGTAAACACCGGGGAGCTGTTTTTT. This gives the protein CASSELGQGAIVNTGELFF.

Regarding this clone: This specimen includes other DNA sequences encoding the same CDR3. The chain recombines TRBV7-2 with TRBJ1-2, with 9 bases that match TRBD1. The CDR3 is 14 amino acids. The trim removed 4 bases at V and 4 bases at J, leaving 4 bases unmatched. Per germline, CDR1 SGHTA and CDR2 FQGNSA. CDR3 coding DNA: TGTGCCAGCAGCTCGGACAGGGGTCCCTATGGCTACACCTTC. Protein sequence: CASSSDRGPYGYTF.

The chain links TRBV4-1 to TRBJ2-2; 12 bases are a match to TRBD2. Losses at the gene ends were 5 bases for V and 4 bases for J; bases not matched to a gene: 17. From germline, CDR1 is MGHRA and CDR2 YSYEKL. This CDR3 has 20 residues. Written as DNA, the CDR3 is TGCGCCAGCAGCTCTAGAGCATCTAGCGGGGGGGCGACGGGCACCGGGGAGCTGTTTTTT. This gives the protein CASSSRASSGGATGTGELFF.

The chain links TRBV2 to TRBJ2-7, with 9 bases fitting TRBD1. V shed 8 bases, J shed 7 bases, and the junction held 15 bases outside the gene matches. The CDR3 is 15 residues long. CDR1 and CDR2 (germline): SNHLY, FYNNEI. CDR3: CASGWTLQGASEQYF. The CDR3 coding sequence is TGTGCCAGCGGATGGACCCTACAGGGGGCGAGTGAGCAGTACTTC.

The chain has TRBV19 and TRBJ1-1; possible D gene TRBD1, 6 bases. V was shortened by 3 bases and J by 6 bases, with 14 bases between the two germline ends. CDR1 and CDR2 from the germline V gene are LNHDA and SQIVND (reference sequence). CDR3 length: 14 residues. In DNA form, the CDR3 reads TGTGCCAGTAGTATTGGGGGGGGGCCGGCTGAAGCTTTCTTT. It codes for CASSIGGGPAEAFF.

The genes are TRBV4-2 and TRBJ2-1; 8 bases are shared with TRBD2. Germline CDR1 LGHNA, CDR2 YNFKEQ. The CDR3 is 18 residues long. Germline trimming cut 1 base from V and 1 base from J; bases unmatched to any gene: 9. This CDR3 reads CASSQGISGDVSYNEQFF. The CDR3 region has the DNA TGTGCCAGCAGCCAAGGTATTAGCGGGGACGTTTCCTACAATGAGCAGTTCTTC.

The chain recombines TRBV11-2 with TRBJ1-1, with D hard to call. This CDR3 has 14 amino acids. Germline CDR1 reads SGHAT; CDR2 reads FQNNGV. Trimming cost V 4 bases and J 4 bases, with 13 bases left between them. For the CDR3, the DNA is TGTGCCAGCAGCTCAGACGCCTCAGGCACTGAAGCTTTCTTT. This codes for CASSSDASGTEAFF.

The chain is built from TRBV4-2 and TRBJ2-1; 10 bases match TRBD2. V was clipped by 0 bases and J by 1 base; unmatched bases: 9. Germline CDR1 and CDR2: LGHNA and YNFKEQ. The CDR3 covers 19 residues. CDR3 residues: CASSQDLSGGAVSYNEQFF. The CDR3 nucleotides are TGTGCCAGCAGCCAAGATCTCAGCGGGGGGGCTGTTTCCTACAATGAGCAGTTCTTC.

The CDR3 loop is CATAARAPRSTGELFF. In DNA, the CDR3 is TGTGCCACCGCAGCGAGGGCACCTCGTTCGACCGGGGAGCTGTTTTTT. The chain has TRBV24-1 and TRBJ2-2; D is possibly TRBD2 (5 bases). Germline-derived CDR1 and CDR2 are KGHDR and SFDVKD. With 9 bases removed from V and 5 bases from J, the gap between germline ends came to 21 bases. This CDR3 has 16 amino acids.

The chain carries TRBV13 and TRBJ2-7; 8 bases match TRBD1. Germline CDR1 reads PRHDT; CDR2 reads FYEKMQ (reference sequence). Germline trimming cut 3 bases from V and 3 bases from J; bases unmatched to any gene: 1. This CDR3 contains 13 residues. The CDR3 protein is CASSFGQGYEQYF. The CDR3 region has the DNA TGTGCCAGCAGCTTTGGACAGGGCTACGAGCAGTACTTC.

The chain carries TRBV7-3 and TRBJ1-1, with TRBD1 identical over 8 bases. CDR1 is SGHTA and CDR2 is FQGTGA in the germline V gene. This CDR3 is 15 amino acids long. V shed 5 bases and J 3 bases; nucleotides not matched to a gene: 8. The CDR3 DNA is TGTGCCAGCAGCGAGCGGACAGGGTGGGACACTGAAGCTTTCTTT. It yields the protein CASSERTGWDTEAFF. The full variable domain, rest sourced from reference TRBV7-3 and TRBJ1-1, is GAGVSQTPSNKVTEKGKYVELRCDPISGHTALYWYRQSLGQGPEFLIYFQGTGAADDSGLPNDRFFAVRPEGSVSTLKIQRTERGDSAVYLCASSERTGWDTEAFFGQGTRLTVV.

Written as DNA, the CDR3 is TGTGCCAGCAGCTTGTACAGCGGGGGGAAATCCTACGAGCAGTACTTC. It codes for CASSLYSGGKSYEQYF. This rearrangement joins TRBV5-6 to TRBJ2-7; 9 nucleotides match TRBD2. This CDR3 contains 16 residues. The ends lost 1 base at V and 1 base at J; junction bases unmatched: 6. The V gene's germline CDR1 is SGHDT and CDR2 YYEEEE.

J is TRBJ2-7 and V is TRBV6-5; 10 bases map to TRBD1. The length of the CDR3 is 15 residues. The germline CDR1 and CDR2 sequences are MNHEY and SVGAGI. J was trimmed by 2 bases and V by 0 bases; bases with no gene match: 1. CDR3 sequence (DNA): TGTGCCAGCAGTTACTCCGGACAGGGGGCCTACGAGCAGTACTTC. Protein sequence: CASSYSGQGAYEQYF.

V usage is TRBV3-1 (or the pseudogene TRBV3-2) and J usage is TRBJ2-3, with D possibly matching TRBD2 (7 bases). Germline loops: CDR1 LGHDT, CDR2 YNNKEL (reference sequence). V shed 3 bases and J shed 2 bases, with 15 bases lying between them. The CDR3 contains 16 residues. CDR3 loop: CASSQRGPANTDTQYF. The DNA for the CDR3 is TGTGCCAGCAGCCAGCGGGGGCCAGCCAACACAGATACGCAGTATTTT.

This clone came up a few times. V is TRBV19 and J is TRBJ2-2; 11 nucleotides match TRBD2. CDR3 length: 16 residues. Germline assignment: CDR1 LNHDA and CDR2 SQIVND (reference sequence). Germline trimming cut 4 bases from V and 9 bases from J; bases unmatched to any gene: 10. CDR3 sequence (DNA): TGTGCCAGTAGTAGGCAAACTAGCGGGAGAGGTCGGGAGCTGTTTTTT. This translates into CASSRQTSGRGRELFF.

V and J are TRBV7-2 and TRBJ2-7; maybe TRBD2 (5 bases). The ends were cut back, 1 base at V and 6 bases at J, with 10 bases in the middle. The length of the CDR3 is 13 residues. Per the germline V gene, CDR1 is SGHTA and CDR2 is FQGNSA. CDR3 bases: TGTGCCAGCAGCTTAGAAGTGCGGGTCGAGCAGTACTTC. Translating it yields CASSLEVRVEQYF.

The V and J genes are TRBV2 and TRBJ1-3; TRBD1 might be the D (5 bases). The germline gives CDR1 SNHLY, CDR2 FYNNEI. Trimming removed 8 bases from V and 2 bases from J, with 13 bases in between. This CDR3 is built from 14 residues. CDR3 residues: CASGFQGTGNTIYF. The CDR3 nucleotides are TGTGCCAGCGGCTTTCAGGGTACTGGAAACACCATATATTTT.

This rearrangement joins TRBV5-6 to TRBJ2-7; D possibly corresponds to TRBD2 (6 bases). V was clipped by 4 bases and J by 6 bases, with 14 bases between them. The CDR3 extends over 13 amino acids. CDR1 and CDR2 (germline): SGHDT, YYEEEE. CDR3 sequence: CASSPVGGAEQYF. In DNA form, the CDR3 reads TGTGCCAGCAGCCCGGTCGGGGGAGCCGAGCAGTACTTC. The full variable domain, its missing parts supplied by reference TRBV5-6 and TRBJ2-7, is DAGVTQSPTHLIKTRGQQVTLRCSPKSGHDTVSWYQQALGQGPQFIFQYYEEEERQRGNFPDRFSGHQFPNYSSELNVNALLLGDSALYLCASSPVGGAEQYFGPGTRLTVT.